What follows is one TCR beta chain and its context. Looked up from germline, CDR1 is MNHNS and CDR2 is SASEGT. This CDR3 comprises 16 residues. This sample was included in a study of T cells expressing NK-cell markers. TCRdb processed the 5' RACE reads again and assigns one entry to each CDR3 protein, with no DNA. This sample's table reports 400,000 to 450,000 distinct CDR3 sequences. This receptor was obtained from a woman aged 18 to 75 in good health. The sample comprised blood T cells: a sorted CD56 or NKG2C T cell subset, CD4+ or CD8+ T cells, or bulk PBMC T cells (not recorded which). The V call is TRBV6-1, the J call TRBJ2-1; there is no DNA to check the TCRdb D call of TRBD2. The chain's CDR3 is CASSQPGTSGRNEQFF.